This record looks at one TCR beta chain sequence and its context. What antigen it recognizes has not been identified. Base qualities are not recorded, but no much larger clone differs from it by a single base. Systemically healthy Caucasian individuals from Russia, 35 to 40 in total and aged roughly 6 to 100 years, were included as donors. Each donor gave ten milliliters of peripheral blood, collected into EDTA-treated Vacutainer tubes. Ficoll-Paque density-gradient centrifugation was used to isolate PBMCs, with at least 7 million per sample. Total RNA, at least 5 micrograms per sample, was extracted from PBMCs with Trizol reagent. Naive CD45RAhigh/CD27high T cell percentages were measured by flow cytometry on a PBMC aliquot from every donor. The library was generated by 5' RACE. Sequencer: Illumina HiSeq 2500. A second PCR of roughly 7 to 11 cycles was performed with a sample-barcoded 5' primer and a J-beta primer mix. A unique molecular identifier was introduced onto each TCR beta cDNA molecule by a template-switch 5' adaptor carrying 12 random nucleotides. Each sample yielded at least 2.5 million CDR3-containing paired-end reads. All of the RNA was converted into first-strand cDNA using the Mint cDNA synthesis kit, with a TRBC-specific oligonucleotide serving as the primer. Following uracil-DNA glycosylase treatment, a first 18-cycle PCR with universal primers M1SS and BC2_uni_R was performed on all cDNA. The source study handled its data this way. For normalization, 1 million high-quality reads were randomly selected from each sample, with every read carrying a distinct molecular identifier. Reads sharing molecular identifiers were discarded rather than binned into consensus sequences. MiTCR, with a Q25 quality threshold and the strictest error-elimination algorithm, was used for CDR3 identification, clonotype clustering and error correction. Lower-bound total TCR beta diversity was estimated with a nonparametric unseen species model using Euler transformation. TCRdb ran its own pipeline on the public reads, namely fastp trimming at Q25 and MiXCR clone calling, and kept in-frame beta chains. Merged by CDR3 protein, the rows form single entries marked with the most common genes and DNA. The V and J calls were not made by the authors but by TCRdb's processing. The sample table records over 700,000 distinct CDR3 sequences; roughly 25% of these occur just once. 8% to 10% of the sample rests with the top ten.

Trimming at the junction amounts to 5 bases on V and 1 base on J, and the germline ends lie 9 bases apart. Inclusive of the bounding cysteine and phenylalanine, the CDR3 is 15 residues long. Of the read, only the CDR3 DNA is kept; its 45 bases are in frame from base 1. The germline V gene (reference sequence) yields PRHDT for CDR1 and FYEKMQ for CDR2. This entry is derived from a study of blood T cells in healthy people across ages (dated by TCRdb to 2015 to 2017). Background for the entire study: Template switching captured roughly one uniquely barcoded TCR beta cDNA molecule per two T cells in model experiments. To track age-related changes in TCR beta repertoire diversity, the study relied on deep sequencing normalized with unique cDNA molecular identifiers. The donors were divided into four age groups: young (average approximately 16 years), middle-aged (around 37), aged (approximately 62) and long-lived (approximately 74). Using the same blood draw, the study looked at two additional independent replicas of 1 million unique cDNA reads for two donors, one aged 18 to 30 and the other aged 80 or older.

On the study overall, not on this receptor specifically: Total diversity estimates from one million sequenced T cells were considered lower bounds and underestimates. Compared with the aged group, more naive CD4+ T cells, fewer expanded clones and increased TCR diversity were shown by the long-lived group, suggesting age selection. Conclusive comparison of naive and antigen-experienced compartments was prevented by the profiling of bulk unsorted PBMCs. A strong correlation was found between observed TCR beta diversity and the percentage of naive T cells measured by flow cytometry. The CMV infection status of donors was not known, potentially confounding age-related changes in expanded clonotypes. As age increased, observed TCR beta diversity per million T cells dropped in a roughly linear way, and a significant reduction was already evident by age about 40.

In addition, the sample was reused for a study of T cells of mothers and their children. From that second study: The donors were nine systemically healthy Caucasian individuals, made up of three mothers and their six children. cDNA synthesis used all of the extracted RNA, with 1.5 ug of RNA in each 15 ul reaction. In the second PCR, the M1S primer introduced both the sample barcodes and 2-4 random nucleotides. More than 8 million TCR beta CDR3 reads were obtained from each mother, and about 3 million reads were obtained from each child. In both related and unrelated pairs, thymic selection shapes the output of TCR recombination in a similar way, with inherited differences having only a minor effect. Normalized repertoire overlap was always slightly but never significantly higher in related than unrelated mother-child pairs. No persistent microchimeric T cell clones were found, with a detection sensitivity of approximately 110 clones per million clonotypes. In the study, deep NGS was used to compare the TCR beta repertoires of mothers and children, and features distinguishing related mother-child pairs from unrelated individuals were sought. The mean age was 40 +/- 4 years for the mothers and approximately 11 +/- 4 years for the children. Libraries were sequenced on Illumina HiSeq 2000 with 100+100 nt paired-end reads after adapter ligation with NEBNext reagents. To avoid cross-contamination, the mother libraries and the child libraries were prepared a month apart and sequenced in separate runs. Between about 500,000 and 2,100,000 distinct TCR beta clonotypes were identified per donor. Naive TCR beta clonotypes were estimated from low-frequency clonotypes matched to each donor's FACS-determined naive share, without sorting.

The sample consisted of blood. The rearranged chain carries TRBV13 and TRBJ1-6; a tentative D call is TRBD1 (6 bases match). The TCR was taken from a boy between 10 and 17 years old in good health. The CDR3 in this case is CASSPQGSYNSPLHF. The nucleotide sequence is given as TGTGCCAGCAGCCCACAGGGTTCCTATAATTCACCCCTCCACTTT. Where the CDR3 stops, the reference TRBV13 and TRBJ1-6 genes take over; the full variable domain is AAGVIQSPRHLIKEKRETATLKCYPIPRHDTVYWYQQGPGQDPQFLISFYEKMQSDKGSIPDRFSAQQFSDYHSELNMSSLELGDSALYFCASSPQGSYNSPLHFGNGTRLTVT.